The present entry profiles one TCR beta chain with its context. No antigen is known for it. Germline assignment: CDR1 SGHNT and CDR2 YYREEE (reference sequence). V shed 3 bases and J shed 3 bases, with 15 bases lying between them. The length of the CDR3 is 15 residues. This record belongs to a study of T cell responses to AZD1222 COVID-19 vaccine. Whole-study results and caveats: Spike-spanning, vaccine-associated CD4 TCRs were dominant at 160-218 and 743-854.

The assay was immunoSEQ multiplex PCR, and TCRdb's table has in-frame clones only and misses some. The sample includes approximately 64,000 clones, 80% to 95% of them seen just once. This TCR derives from an adult who received the MenACWY meningococcal vaccine as a control. The V gene is TRBV5-4, the J gene TRBJ1-1; D is possibly TRBD1 (6 bases). Sample: peripheral blood, taken 28 days after the second dose of the MenACWY control vaccine. Here the CDR3 DNA reads TGTGCCAGCAGCTCTGACCCGGGGGCGGACACTGAAGCTTTCTTT. Translation gives CASSSDPGADTEAFF.